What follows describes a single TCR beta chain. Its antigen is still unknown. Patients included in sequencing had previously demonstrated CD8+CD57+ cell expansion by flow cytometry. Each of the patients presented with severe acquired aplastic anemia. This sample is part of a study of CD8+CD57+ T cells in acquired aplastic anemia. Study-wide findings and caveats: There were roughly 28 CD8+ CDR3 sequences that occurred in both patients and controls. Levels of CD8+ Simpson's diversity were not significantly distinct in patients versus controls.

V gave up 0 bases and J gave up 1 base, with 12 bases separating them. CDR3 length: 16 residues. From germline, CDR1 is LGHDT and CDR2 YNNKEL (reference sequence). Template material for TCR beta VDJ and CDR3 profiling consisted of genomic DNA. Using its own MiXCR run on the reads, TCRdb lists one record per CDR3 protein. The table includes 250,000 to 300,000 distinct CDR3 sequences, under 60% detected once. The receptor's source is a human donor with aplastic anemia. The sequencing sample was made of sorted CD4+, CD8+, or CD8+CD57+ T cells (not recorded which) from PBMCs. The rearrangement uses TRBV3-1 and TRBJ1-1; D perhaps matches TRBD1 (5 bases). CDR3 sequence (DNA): TGTGCCAGCAGCCAAGATCTTGGGGGGTCGAACACTGAAGCTTTCTTT. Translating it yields CASSQDLGGSNTEAFF.